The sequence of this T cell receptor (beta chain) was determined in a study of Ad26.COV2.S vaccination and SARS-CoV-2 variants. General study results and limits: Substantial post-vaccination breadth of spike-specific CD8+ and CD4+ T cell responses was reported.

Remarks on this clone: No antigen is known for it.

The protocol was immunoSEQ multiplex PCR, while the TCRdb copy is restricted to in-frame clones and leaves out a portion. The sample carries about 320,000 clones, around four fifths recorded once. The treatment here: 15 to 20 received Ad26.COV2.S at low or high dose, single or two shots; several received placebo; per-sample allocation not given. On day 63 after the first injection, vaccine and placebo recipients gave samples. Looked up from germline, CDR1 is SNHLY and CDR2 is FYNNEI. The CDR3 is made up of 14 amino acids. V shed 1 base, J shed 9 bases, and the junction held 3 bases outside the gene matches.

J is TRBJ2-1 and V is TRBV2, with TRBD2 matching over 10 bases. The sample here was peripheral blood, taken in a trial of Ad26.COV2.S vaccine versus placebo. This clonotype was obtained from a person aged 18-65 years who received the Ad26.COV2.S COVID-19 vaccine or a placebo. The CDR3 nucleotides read TGTGCCAGCAGTGAAGAGCGGGGGGGCCCTGAGCAGTTCTTC. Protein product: CASSEERGGPEQFF.